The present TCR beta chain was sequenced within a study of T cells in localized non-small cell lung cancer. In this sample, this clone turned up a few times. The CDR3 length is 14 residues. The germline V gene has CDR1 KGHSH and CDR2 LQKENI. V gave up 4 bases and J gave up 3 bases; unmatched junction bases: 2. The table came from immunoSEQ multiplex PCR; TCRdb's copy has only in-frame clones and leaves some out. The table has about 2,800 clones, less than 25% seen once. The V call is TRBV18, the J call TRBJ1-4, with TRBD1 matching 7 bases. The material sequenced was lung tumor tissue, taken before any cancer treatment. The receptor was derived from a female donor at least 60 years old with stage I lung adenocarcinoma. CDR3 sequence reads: CASSRTGSNEKLFF. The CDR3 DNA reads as TGTGCCAGCTCACGGACAGGATCTAATGAAAAACTGTTTTTT.